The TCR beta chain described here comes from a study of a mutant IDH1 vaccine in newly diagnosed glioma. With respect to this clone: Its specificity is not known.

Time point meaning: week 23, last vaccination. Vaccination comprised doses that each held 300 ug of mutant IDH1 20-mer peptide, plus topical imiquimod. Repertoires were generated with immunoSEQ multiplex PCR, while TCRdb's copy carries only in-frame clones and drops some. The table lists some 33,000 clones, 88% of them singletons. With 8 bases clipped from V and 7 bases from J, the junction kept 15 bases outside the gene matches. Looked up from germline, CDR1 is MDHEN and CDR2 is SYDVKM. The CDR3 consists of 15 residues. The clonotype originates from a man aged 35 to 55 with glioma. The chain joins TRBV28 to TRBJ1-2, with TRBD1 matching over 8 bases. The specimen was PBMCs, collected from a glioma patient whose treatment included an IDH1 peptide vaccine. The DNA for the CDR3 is TGTGCCAGCTCCTGGGGCGGACAGGGCTTTGGTGGCTACACCTTC. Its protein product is CASSWGGQGFGGYTF.